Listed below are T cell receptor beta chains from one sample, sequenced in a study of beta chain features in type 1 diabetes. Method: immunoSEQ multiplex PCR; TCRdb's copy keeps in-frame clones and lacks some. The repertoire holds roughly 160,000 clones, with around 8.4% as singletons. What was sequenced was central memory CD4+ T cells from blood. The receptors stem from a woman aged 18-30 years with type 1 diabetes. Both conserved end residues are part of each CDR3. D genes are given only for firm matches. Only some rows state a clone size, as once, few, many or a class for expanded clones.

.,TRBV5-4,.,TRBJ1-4,CASSRRVDEKLFF,TGTGCCAGCAGTCGTCGAGTGGATGAAAAACTGTTTTTT
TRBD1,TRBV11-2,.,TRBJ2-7,CASLEPGQGSGYEQYF,TGTGCCAGCCTTGAGCCGGGACAGGGGTCGGGGTACGAGCAGTACTTC
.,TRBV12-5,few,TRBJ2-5,CASGLQETQYF,TGTGCTAGTGGACTACAAGAGACCCAGTACTTC
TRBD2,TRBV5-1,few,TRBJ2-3,CASSPGGVNTDTQYF,TGCGCCAGCAGCCCCGGGGGGGTCAACACAGATACGCAGTATTTT
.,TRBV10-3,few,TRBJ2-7,CAIGAKWEQYF,TGTGCCATTGGAGCTAAGTGGGAGCAGTACTTC
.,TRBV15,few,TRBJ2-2,CATSRDPQAGIGELFF,TGTGCCACCAGCAGAGATCCCCAGGCAGGTATCGGGGAGCTGTTTTTT
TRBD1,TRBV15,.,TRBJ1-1,CATSRGTGTVNTEAFF,TGTGCCACCAGCAGAGGGACAGGGACTGTGAACACTGAAGCTTTCTTT
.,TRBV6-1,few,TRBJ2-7,CASSEGGTAYEQYF,TGTGCCAGCAGTGAAGGCGGGACTGCCTACGAGCAGTACTTC
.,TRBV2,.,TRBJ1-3,CASSEAGGAGNTIYF,TGTGCCAGCAGTGAAGCTGGAGGGGCTGGAAACACCATATATTTT
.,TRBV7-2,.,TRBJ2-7,CASSLALASYEQYF,TGTGCCAGCAGCTTGGCACTAGCATCCTACGAGCAGTACTTC
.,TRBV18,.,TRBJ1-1,CASSPQGFYAEAFF,TGTGCCAGCTCACCACAGGGGTTCTATGCTGAAGCTTTCTTT